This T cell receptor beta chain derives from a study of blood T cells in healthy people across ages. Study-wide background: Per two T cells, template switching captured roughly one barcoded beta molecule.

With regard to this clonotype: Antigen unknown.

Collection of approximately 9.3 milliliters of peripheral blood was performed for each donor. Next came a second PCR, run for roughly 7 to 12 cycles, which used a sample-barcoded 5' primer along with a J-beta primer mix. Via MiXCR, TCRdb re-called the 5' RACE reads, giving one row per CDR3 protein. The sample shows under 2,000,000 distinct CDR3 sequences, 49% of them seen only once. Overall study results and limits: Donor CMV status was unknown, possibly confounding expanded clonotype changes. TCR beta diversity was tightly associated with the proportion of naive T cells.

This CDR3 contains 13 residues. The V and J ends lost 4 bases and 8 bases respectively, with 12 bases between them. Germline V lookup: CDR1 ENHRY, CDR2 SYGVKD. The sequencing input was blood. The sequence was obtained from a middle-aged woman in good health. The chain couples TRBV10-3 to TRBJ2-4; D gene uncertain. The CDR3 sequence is CAISGPGVDIQYF. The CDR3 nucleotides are TGTGCCATCAGTGGTCCTGGGGTCGACATTCAGTACTTC.